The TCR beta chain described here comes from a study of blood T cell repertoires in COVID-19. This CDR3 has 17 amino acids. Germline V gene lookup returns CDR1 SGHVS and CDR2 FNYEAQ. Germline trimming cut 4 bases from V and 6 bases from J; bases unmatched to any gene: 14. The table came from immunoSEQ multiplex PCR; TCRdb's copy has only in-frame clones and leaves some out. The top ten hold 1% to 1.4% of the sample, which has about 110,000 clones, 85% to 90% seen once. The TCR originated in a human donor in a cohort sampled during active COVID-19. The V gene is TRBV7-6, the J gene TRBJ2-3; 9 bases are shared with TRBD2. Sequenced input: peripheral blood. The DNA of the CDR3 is TGTGCCAGCAGCTCTTCGGATAGAGCGGGGGGTCCGGATACGCAGTATTTT. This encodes CASSSSDRAGGPDTQYF.